Below are 29 T cell receptor beta chains sequenced from a single sample in a study of vaccination effects on CD4 cells after COVID-19 (dated by TCRdb to between 2021 and 2022). To identify antigen-specific CD4+ T cell clonotypes by their expansion, the ViraFEST assay first stimulated PBMC with viral peptide pools and then applied TCR sequencing. After 10 days of culture, CD4+ T cells were isolated with the EasySep CD4+ T cell isolation kit. Each participant got two doses of an mRNA SARS-CoV-2 vaccine, either BNT162b2 or mRNA-1273. Preparation of the library involved the immunoSEQ multiplex PCR assay. Drawn from immuneACCESS, this table holds only the in-frame rearrangements with V and J called that TCRdb kept. Clones are partly lost; checked studies trace under half to an unresolved V gene and leave the rest unexplained. For this sample the table gives around 23,000 clones, of which roughly four fifths were detected only once. The biggest ten clones account for about 9.1% of the sample.

Which antigens these TCRs recognize remains unknown. The starting material was CD4+ T cells from PBMCs cultured with HCoV-229E spike peptides, obtained after COVID-19 vaccination. The cell subset or site label of this sample denotes: HCoV-229E spike overlapping peptide pool stimulation. The receptor set was obtained from a human donor who received a COVID-19 vaccine.

V is TRBV23-1 and J is TRBJ1-5; D is undetermined. TRBV23-1 is an ORF, and what it does is uncertain. Trimming pared 8 bases from V and 3 bases from J, leaving 14 bases between. The CDR3 is 14 residues long. The CDR3 DNA is TGCGCCAGCGGATCACCCGGTTCCAATCAGCCCCAGCATTTT. Its protein is CASGSPGSNQPQHF.

Only one count was recorded for this clone. The V call is TRBV11-2, the J call TRBJ1-2; D is unclear. The CDR3 is 13 amino acids. Trimming removed 2 bases at V and 2 bases at J, with 6 bases between. From germline, CDR1 is SGHAT and CDR2 FQNNGV. CDR3 in amino acids: CASSLSTNYGYTF. The CDR3, as DNA: TGTGCCAGCAGCTTATCAACCAACTATGGCTACACCTTC. The entire variable domain, with the rest obtained from reference TRBV11-2 and TRBJ1-2, is as follows: EAGVAQSPRYKIIEKRQSVAFWCNPISGHATLYWYQQILGQGPKLLIQFQNNGVVDDSQLPKDRFSAERLKGVDSTLKIQPAKLEDSAVYLCASSLSTNYGYTFGSGTRLTVV.

The chain couples TRBV14 to TRBJ2-7; perhaps TRBD1 as D (6 bases). This CDR3 contains 14 residues. The V gene lost 5 bases and the J gene lost 3 bases, with 14 bases spanning the gap. Germline-derived CDR1 and CDR2 are SGHDN and FVKESK. CDR3 residues: CASSKSRGSYEQYF. Written as DNA, the CDR3 is TGTGCCAGCAGCAAAAGCAGGGGCAGCTACGAGCAGTACTTC.

The chain recombines TRBV9 with TRBJ2-1; 11 nucleotides agree with TRBD1. Trimming at V came to 0 bases and at J to 2 bases, leaving 1 base not matched to a gene. The germline V gene has CDR1 SGDLS and CDR2 YYNGEE. There are 16 residues in the CDR3. The CDR3, as DNA: TGTGCCAGCAGCGTAGGGACAGGGGGCGCCTACAATGAGCAGTTCTTC. This gives the protein CASSVGTGGAYNEQFF.

The CDR3 region is CASSDPQGAENTEAFF. The CDR3 nucleotides are TGTGCCAGCAGTGACCCACAGGGGGCAGAGAACACTGAAGCTTTCTTT. The rearrangement links TRBV6-4 to TRBJ1-1; 9 positions agree with TRBD1. The CDR3 has 16 residues. With V trimmed by 2 bases and J by 1 base, 5 bases remained unmatched. CDR1 and CDR2 (germline): MRHNA, SNTAGT.

The CDR3 region is CATSDPGTSGGITDTQYF. CDR3 nucleotides: TGTGCCACCAGTGATCCCGGGACTAGCGGGGGAATCACAGATACGCAGTATTTT. This chain connects TRBV24-1 to TRBJ2-3; TRBD2 agrees at 14 bases. The germline gives CDR1 KGHDR, CDR2 SFDVKD. The CDR3 totals 18 residues. V trimming: 3 bases; J trimming: 2 bases; junction bases outside the gene matches: 6.

This chain connects TRBV7-2 to TRBJ1-5, with 9 bases identical to TRBD1. CDR3 length equals 16 residues. Germline loops: CDR1 SGHTA, CDR2 FQGNSA. The V segment lost 2 bases and the J segment 1 base; nucleotides outside the gene matches: 3. CDR3 region: CASSLTGTGSNQPQHF. The DNA of the CDR3 is TGTGCCAGCAGCTTAACCGGGACAGGGAGCAATCAGCCCCAGCATTTT.

The chain recombines TRBV5-1 with TRBJ2-5; the D call may be TRBD1 or TRBD2 (5 bases each). Germline V gives CDR1 SGHRS, CDR2 YFSETQ. V dropped 5 bases and J dropped 2 bases, with 10 bases sitting between them. The CDR3 spans 13 residues. The CDR3 here is CASSSGGQETQYF. The CDR3 bases are TGCGCCAGCAGTTCTGGGGGTCAAGAGACCCAGTACTTC.

The chain links TRBV5-1 to TRBJ2-1; possible D gene TRBD2, 6 bases. V was clipped by 0 bases and J by 2 bases, with 15 bases between them. Per germline, CDR1 SGHRS and CDR2 YFSETQ. This CDR3 has 17 residues. The CDR3, as DNA: TGCGCCAGCAGCTTGGGGGGTCTAGCGTTAGCCTACAATGAGCAGTTCTTC. Protein sequence: CASSLGGLALAYNEQFF.

The chain links TRBV25-1 to TRBJ1-1; D call uncertain. V was shortened by 2 bases and J by 3 bases, with 7 bases between the two germline ends. The CDR3 covers 13 residues. Per the germline V gene, CDR1 is MGHDK and CDR2 is SYGVNS. CDR3 region: CASSEVPYTEAFF. In DNA form, the CDR3 reads TGTGCCAGCAGTGAAGTTCCCTACACTGAAGCTTTCTTT.

The V and J genes are TRBV11-2 and TRBJ2-5; D gene unclear. Germline V lookup: CDR1 SGHAT, CDR2 FQNNGV. V lost 3 bases and J lost 3, with 2 bases in between. There are 11 residues in the CDR3. The chain's CDR3 is CASSFEETQYF. The CDR3 coding sequence is TGTGCCAGCAGCTTCGAAGAGACCCAGTACTTC.

The chain has TRBV5-1 and TRBJ2-7, with 8 bases fitting TRBD1. This CDR3 region has 16 residues. Unmatched junction bases numbered 11, after V lost 4 bases and J lost 2 bases. The germline gives CDR1 SGHRS, CDR2 YFSETQ. Here the CDR3 reads CASSLSPGTGTYEQYF. Written as DNA, the CDR3 is TGCGCCAGCAGCCTAAGCCCCGGGACAGGTACCTACGAGCAGTACTTC.

The rearrangement uses TRBV7-9 and TRBJ1-1, with D maybe TRBD1 (5 bases). CDR3 length: 17 residues. V dropped 1 base and J dropped 0 bases, with 15 bases sitting between them. Germline V gene data show CDR1 as SEHNR and CDR2 as FQNEAQ (reference sequence). The CDR3 loop reads CASSLGGTENLNTEAFF. DNA of the CDR3: TGTGCCAGCAGCTTAGGAGGGACGGAAAATTTGAACACTGAAGCTTTCTTT. Full variable domain (rest looked up from reference TRBV7-9 and TRBJ1-1): DTGVSQNPRHKITKRGQNVTFRCDPISEHNRLYWYRQTLGQGPEFLTYFQNEAQLEKSRLLSDRFSAERPKGSFSTLEIQRTEQGDSAMYLCASSLGGTENLNTEAFFGQGTRLTVV.

The sample holds a few counts of this clone. The chain links TRBV4-1 to TRBJ2-7; D uncertain. The CDR3 loop spans 15 amino acids. Germline assignment: CDR1 MGHRA and CDR2 YSYEKL. The V gene lost 0 bases and the J gene lost 1 base, with 10 bases spanning the gap. The chain's CDR3 is CASSQELQLSYEQYF. CDR3 coding DNA: TGCGCCAGCAGCCAAGAGTTACAGCTATCCTACGAGCAGTACTTC.

The chain is built from TRBV5-1 and TRBJ2-2, with D perhaps being TRBD1 or TRBD2 (5 bases each). The CDR3 has 15 residues. Germline V gene sequence: CDR1 SGHRS, CDR2 YFSETQ. The V end was cut by 1 base, the J end by 3 bases, with 10 bases between. This CDR3 is CASSLRQGDTGELFF. CDR3 nucleotide sequence: TGCGCCAGCAGCTTGCGGCAGGGAGACACCGGGGAGCTGTTTTTT.

This chain uses TRBV7-7 with TRBJ2-5, with 10 positions matching TRBD2. V dropped 3 bases and J dropped 0; count of bases not matched to a gene: 4. CDR3 size: 16 residues. Germline assignment: CDR1 SSHAT and CDR2 FNYEAQ (reference sequence). CDR3 protein: CASSLGLAMYQETQYF. The CDR3 DNA reads TGTGCCAGCAGCTTGGGACTAGCGATGTACCAAGAGACCCAGTACTTC.

This rearrangement joins TRBV27 to TRBJ1-2; 7 bases map to TRBD1. V was clipped by 5 bases and J by 4 bases; unmatched bases: 10. The CDR3 covers 15 residues. Germline CDR1 and CDR2: MNHEY and SMNVEV (reference sequence). CDR3 protein: CASSPYWAGGYGYTF. The DNA of the CDR3 is TGTGCCAGCAGTCCCTATTGGGCAGGGGGCTATGGCTACACCTTC.

The gene calls are TRBV21-1 and TRBJ2-1. TRBV21-1 is deemed a pseudogene. CDR3 length equals 18 residues. The CDR3 sequence: CASSRLGDFIRLNNEQFF. The CDR3 region has the DNA TGTGCCAGCAGCCGTCTAGGGGATTTTATACGACTAAACAATGAGCAGTTCTTC.

Only a few counts were recorded for this clone. The chain combines TRBV5-1 with TRBJ2-1, with TRBD1 as a possible D gene (5 bases). This CDR3 contains 15 residues. Trimming stripped 0 bases from V and 0 bases from J, with 7 bases between. Germline assignment: CDR1 SGHRS and CDR2 YFSETQ. The DNA of the CDR3 is TGCGCCAGCAGCTTGGGACAGAACTCCTACAATGAGCAGTTCTTC. Residues: CASSLGQNSYNEQFF.

This clone showed up just a few times. The chain has TRBV4-1 and TRBJ1-4; D unresolved. The germline gives CDR1 MGHRA, CDR2 YSYEKL. The CDR3 extends over 16 amino acids. V was cut by 0 bases and J by 5 bases, with 13 bases left in between. The CDR3: CASSQELAGLNEKLFF. Here the CDR3 DNA reads TGCGCCAGCAGCCAAGAGTTAGCGGGGTTAAATGAAAAACTGTTTTTT.

A note on this clone: An end of the junction differs from the germline gene, which may be a read error. The V gene is TRBV4-1, the J gene TRBJ2-7; TRBD2 matches at 7 bases. Germline loops: CDR1 MGHRA, CDR2 YSYEKL. The CDR3 runs 14 residues. The CDR3 nucleotides are TGCGCCAGCAGCCAAGATGGACTAGTTCTTCCAGACAACTTC. Translated: CASSQDGLVLPDNF.

The chain couples TRBV19 to TRBJ1-1; no clear D. CDR3 length equals 12 residues. Trimming took off 5 bases at V and 7 bases at J, with 11 bases between the two ends. Germline V gene data show CDR1 as LNHDA and CDR2 as SQIVND (reference sequence). The CDR3 is CASSEGAGEAFF. The CDR3 DNA follows: TGTGCCAGTAGTGAGGGCGCGGGTGAAGCTTTCTTT.

The V call is TRBV7-2, the J call TRBJ1-1; TRBD1 agrees at 8 bases. From germline, CDR1 is SGHTA and CDR2 FQGNSA. The ends lost 5 bases at V and 6 bases at J; junction bases unmatched: 11. The CDR3 runs 15 residues. For the CDR3, the DNA is TGTGCCAGCAGCCCCGGCCCGGACAGGGTCCCTGAAGCTTTCTTT. As protein: CASSPGPDRVPEAFF.

The V and J genes are TRBV6-6 and TRBJ2-5; 12 bases map to TRBD2. Germline loops: CDR1 MNHNY, CDR2 SVGAGI (reference sequence). V shed 6 bases, J shed 1 base, and the junction held 6 bases outside the gene matches. The CDR3 length is 16 residues. Here the CDR3 DNA reads TGTGCCAGCAGGTTGACTAGCGGGAGTTTCCAAGAGACCCAGTACTTC. Translation gives CASRLTSGSFQETQYF.

This chain links TRBV3-1 (or the pseudogene TRBV3-2) with TRBJ2-1; D uncertain. V lost 0 bases and J 7 bases, leaving 7 bases between the germline ends. Germline V lookup: CDR1 LGHDT, CDR2 YNNKEL (reference sequence). This CDR3 contains 13 residues. The CDR3 loop reads CASSQDRANEQFF. For the CDR3, the DNA is TGTGCCAGCAGCCAAGATCGTGCGAATGAGCAGTTCTTC.

This clone was detected only once. The CDR3 protein is CASSDDGTDTQYF. CDR3 nucleotide sequence: TGTGCCAGCAGTGACGACGGCACAGATACGCAGTATTTT. The chain carries TRBV6-4 and TRBJ2-3; D remains unclear. The V end was cut by 2 bases, the J end by 1 base, with 4 bases between. The CDR3 runs 13 residues. The germline CDR1 and CDR2 sequences are MRHNA and SNTAGT.

The sample holds one count of this clone. The chain joins TRBV18 to TRBJ1-1, with D maybe TRBD1 (5 bases). CDR1 is KGHSH and CDR2 is LQKENI in the germline V gene. This CDR3 comprises 16 residues. The V end lost 3 bases, the J end lost 4 bases, and 18 bases lay between the germline ends. The CDR3, as DNA: TGTGCCAGCTCACCGATGGACAACCCGAGGGGCACTGAAGCTTTCTTT. Amino acids: CASSPMDNPRGTEAFF.

In its sample, this clone was seen a few times. DNA for the CDR3: TGTGCCTGGAAGTACTCTGGAAACACCATATATTTT. As protein: CAWKYSGNTIYF. The genes are TRBV30 and TRBJ1-3, with unresolved D. V lost 4 bases to trimming and J lost 0 bases, with 4 bases between them. The CDR3 length is 12 residues. The V gene's germline CDR1 is GTSNPN and CDR2 SVGIG (reference sequence).

The CDR3 DNA is TGTGCCAGCAGCTTAGATTACACAGATACGCAGTATTTT. Residues: CASSLDYTDTQYF. The chain couples TRBV7-8 to TRBJ2-3; D is uncertain. Germline V gives CDR1 SGHVS, CDR2 FQNEAQ. V was shortened by 1 base and J by 2 bases, with 4 bases between the two germline ends. The CDR3 is 13 residues long.